This is a list of T cell receptor beta chains from one sample in a study of T cell changes during pregnancy in multiple sclerosis. TCRdb's table, derived via immunoSEQ multiplex PCR, lists solely in-frame clones and lacks some. The data show nearly 80,000 clones, just over 90% seen once. The sequenced sample was CD4+ T cells from peripheral blood mononuclear cells, obtained before pregnancy. The receptor set was obtained from a female donor with multiple sclerosis, enrolled in a pregnancy study. Each CDR3 is given with its conserved first and last residue. A D gene is named only where the DNA matches it firmly. Clone size, where shown, is once, few, many, or a class for clones that have expanded.

J: TRBJ1-2
size: .
V: TRBV30
length: 16
D: .
DNA: TGTGCCTGGGGCGGGGCGACTGGCCCAGGACTCTATGGCTACACCTTC
CDR3: CAWGGATGPGLYGYTF

J: TRBJ1-1
size: .
V: TRBV14
length: 14
D: .
DNA: TGTGCCAGCAGCTACCAGGGGTTCCCCCTTGTTGCTTTCTTT
CDR3: CASSYQGFPLVAFF

J: TRBJ1-5
size: .
V: TRBV2
length: 14
D: TRBD1
DNA: TGTGCCAGCGGGTGGACAGGGGTCGGTCAGCCCCAGCATTTT
CDR3: CASGWTGVGQPQHF

J: TRBJ1-3
size: .
V: TRBV5-1
length: 16
D: .
DNA: TGCGCCAGCAGCTTAGCGGGGGGCCGCTCTGGAAACACCATATATTTT
CDR3: CASSLAGGRSGNTIYF

J: TRBJ1-6
size: .
V: TRBV6-5
length: 16
D: .
DNA: TGTGCCAGCAGTTTGGTAACCGGACAGTATAATTCACCCCTCCACTTT
CDR3: CASSLVTGQYNSPLHF

J: TRBJ1-4
size: .
V: TRBV28
length: 14
D: .
DNA: TGTGCCAGCAACAGGGCACCAACTAATGAAAAACTGTTTTTT
CDR3: CASNRAPTNEKLFF

J: TRBJ2-5
size: .
V: TRBV28
length: 15
D: .
DNA: TGTGCCAGCAGTTTTTTTACCAGGGACCAAGAGACCCAGTACTTC
CDR3: CASSFFTRDQETQYF

J: TRBJ1-5
size: once
V: TRBV5-8
length: 18
D: TRBD1
DNA: TGTGCCAGCAGCTGGGTTCTCTCACATGGACAGGGTAATCAGCCCCAGCATTTT
CDR3: CASSWVLSHGQGNQPQHF

J: TRBJ2-3
size: .
V: TRBV7-3
length: 15
D: .
DNA: TGTGCCAGCAGCTTAGAGGGCAGGAGTGCAGATACGCAGTATTTT
CDR3: CASSLEGRSADTQYF

J: TRBJ2-5
size: .
V: TRBV30
length: 15
D: TRBD2
DNA: TGTGCCTGGAGTGTACGGCTAGCGGGGTTAGAGACCCAGTACTTC
CDR3: CAWSVRLAGLETQYF

J: TRBJ2-3
size: .
V: TRBV7-9
length: 13
D: TRBD2
DNA: TGTGCCATTCGGCGGGGGGTTTTAGATACGCAGTATTTT
CDR3: CAIRRGVLDTQYF

J: TRBJ2-1
size: .
V: TRBV6-1
length: 14
D: .
DNA: TGTGCCAGCAGTCCCGACAGAGTATACAATGAGCAGTTCTTC
CDR3: CASSPDRVYNEQFF

J: TRBJ2-1
size: .
V: TRBV7-2
length: 15
D: TRBD2
DNA: TGTGCCAGCAGCCCGGGACTAGCGGGGGCAAATGAGCAGTTCTTC
CDR3: CASSPGLAGANEQFF

J: TRBJ1-5
size: .
V: TRBV2
length: 15
D: TRBD1
DNA: TGTGCCAGCAGTGATAGGACAGGGCGCAATCAGCCCCAGCATTTT
CDR3: CASSDRTGRNQPQHF

J: TRBJ2-7
size: .
V: TRBV30
length: 13
D: TRBD1
DNA: TGTGCCTTCGGACAGGGGCCCTCCTACGAGCAGCACTTC
CDR3: CAFGQGPSYEQHF

J: TRBJ2-3
size: .
V: TRBV7-9
length: 14
D: .
DNA: TGTGCCAGCAGCTTAGGGGAAACAGGGCTTACGCAGTATTTT
CDR3: CASSLGETGLTQYF

J: TRBJ2-3
size: .
V: TRBV11-1
length: 15
D: TRBD2
DNA: TGTGCCAGCAGCTTAGCCGGGACTAGCGGCAAATTCGCGTATTTT
CDR3: CASSLAGTSGKFAYF

J: TRBJ2-7
size: .
V: TRBV5-1
length: 14
D: .
DNA: TGCGCCAGCAGCTTGCAGGGGGGCCGGTACGAGCAGTACTTC
CDR3: CASSLQGGRYEQYF

J: TRBJ1-4
size: .
V: TRBV30
length: 16
D: TRBD1
DNA: TGTGCCTGGAGTCCCCCCGGGACAGCGAATAATGAAAAACTGTTTTTT
CDR3: CAWSPPGTANNEKLFF

J: TRBJ2-1
size: .
V: TRBV6-5
length: 14
D: .
DNA: TGTGCCAGCAGTTACTCGACAGTTTACAATGAGCAGTTCTTC
CDR3: CASSYSTVYNEQFF

J: TRBJ2-1
size: .
V: TRBV6-6
length: 16
D: TRBD2
DNA: TGTGCCAGCAGTTACTCGGGCAGGGTGGGGGGGAATGAGCAGTTCTTC
CDR3: CASSYSGRVGGNEQFF

J: TRBJ1-4
size: .
V: TRBV9
length: 15
D: TRBD1
DNA: TGTGCCAGCAGCGGGGGACAGGGCCCTAATGAAAAACTGTTTTTT
CDR3: CASSGGQGPNEKLFF

J: TRBJ1-1
size: few
V: TRBV15
length: 13
D: .
DNA: TGTGCCACCACCCAAAGGGACACCACTGAAGCTTTCTTT
CDR3: CATTQRDTTEAFF

J: TRBJ1-2
size: .
V: TRBV4-2
length: 17
D: .
DNA: TGTGCCAGCAGCCAAGACCCTTTAGGACAGCCTTTCTATGGCTACACCTTC
CDR3: CASSQDPLGQPFYGYTF

J: TRBJ1-5
size: few
V: TRBV27
length: 14
D: .
DNA: TGTGCCAGCAGTACCAGGGTTAGCAATCAGCCCCAGCATTTT
CDR3: CASSTRVSNQPQHF

J: TRBJ1-1
size: .
V: TRBV30
length: 13
D: TRBD1
DNA: TGTGCCTGGAGTGTGACAGGGGGCACTGAAGCTTTCTTT
CDR3: CAWSVTGGTEAFF

J: TRBJ1-2
size: .
V: TRBV28
length: 13
D: .
DNA: TGTGCCAGCAGCCCCGGACAACCCTATGGCTACACCTTC
CDR3: CASSPGQPYGYTF

J: TRBJ1-4
size: .
V: TRBV18
length: 15
D: .
DNA: TGTGCCAGCTCTGAAGAGAAAGGAGTGCGTGAAAAACTGTTTTTT
CDR3: CASSEEKGVREKLFF

J: TRBJ2-7
size: .
V: TRBV11-2
length: 15
D: .
DNA: TGTGCCAGCAGCTTAACGGGCGCCGCGGGCTACGAGCAGTACTTC
CDR3: CASSLTGAAGYEQYF

J: TRBJ1-4
size: .
V: TRBV2
length: 15
D: TRBD1
DNA: TGTGCCAGCAGTGAAGGCGACAGGGGAGATGAAAAACTGTTTTTT
CDR3: CASSEGDRGDEKLFF

J: TRBJ1-2
size: .
V: TRBV5-1
length: 15
D: .
DNA: TGCGCCAGCAGCTCGCGTGAGACGGGGAACTATGGCTACACCTTC
CDR3: CASSSRETGNYGYTF

J: TRBJ2-7
size: once
V: TRBV30
length: 15
D: TRBD1
DNA: TGTGCCTGGAGTGCTGGGACAGGGAGACACTACGAGCAGTACTTC
CDR3: CAWSAGTGRHYEQYF

J: TRBJ1-2
size: once
V: TRBV7-2
length: 16
D: TRBD1
DNA: TGTGCCAGCAGCTTCGTTGGACAGGGGACTATCTATGGCTACACCTTC
CDR3: CASSFVGQGTIYGYTF

J: TRBJ2-5
size: .
V: TRBV18
length: 16
D: TRBD1
DNA: TGTGCCAGCTCACCAACGAAGAGACAGGGCCAAGAGACCCAGTACTTC
CDR3: CASSPTKRQGQETQYF

J: TRBJ2-1
size: .
V: TRBV5-1
length: 17
D: TRBD2
DNA: TGCGCCAGCAGCCCGGGACTAGCGGGAGGGGTGGGAAATGAGCAGTTCTTC
CDR3: CASSPGLAGGVGNEQFF

J: TRBJ1-3
size: .
V: TRBV6-1
length: 13
D: TRBD1
DNA: TGTGCCAGCCTAACCCGACAGGGGAACACCATATATTTT
CDR3: CASLTRQGNTIYF

J: TRBJ2-5
size: .
V: TRBV4-1
length: 16
D: TRBD2
DNA: TGCGCCAGCAGCCAAGAGGGACTAGCGGGAGCAGAGACCCAGTACTTC
CDR3: CASSQEGLAGAETQYF

J: TRBJ2-1
size: .
V: TRBV5-4
length: 16
D: TRBD2
DNA: TGTGCCAGCAGCTTGGGGTCTAGCGGGGGAACGGATGAGCAGTTCTTC
CDR3: CASSLGSSGGTDEQFF

J: TRBJ1-3
size: .
V: TRBV28
length: 15
D: .
DNA: TGTGCCAGCAGTTCCGTCCCGAGCTCTGGAAACACCATATATTTT
CDR3: CASSSVPSSGNTIYF

J: TRBJ2-7
size: .
V: TRBV5-3
length: 13
D: .
DNA: TGTGCCAGAAGCTTGGGACTAGAAAGCGAGCAGTACTTC
CDR3: CARSLGLESEQYF

J: TRBJ1-6
size: .
V: TRBV6-1
length: 14
D: .
DNA: TGTGCCAGCAGTGAAAAACAGACTAATTCACCCCTCCACTTT
CDR3: CASSEKQTNSPLHF

J: TRBJ2-7
size: .
V: TRBV2
length: 14
D: .
DNA: TGTGCCAGCAAACAACAGGGTTCCTCCTACGAGCAGTACTTC
CDR3: CASKQQGSSYEQYF

J: TRBJ2-5
size: .
V: TRBV2
length: 15
D: .
DNA: TGTGCCAGCAGTGCTGTGGGTAGCGCGCAAGAGACCCAGTACTTC
CDR3: CASSAVGSAQETQYF

J: TRBJ2-1
size: .
V: TRBV7-7
length: 15
D: TRBD2
DNA: TGTGCCAGCAGCTTGAGCGGGGGAGCCTACAATGAGCAGTTCTTC
CDR3: CASSLSGGAYNEQFF

J: TRBJ1-5
size: .
V: TRBV28
length: 15
D: TRBD1
DNA: TGTGCCAGCAGTCCCGGGACAGGGAAGGATCAGCCCCAGCATTTT
CDR3: CASSPGTGKDQPQHF

J: TRBJ1-2
size: once
V: TRBV28
length: 16
D: TRBD1
DNA: TGTGCCAGCAGAACTTACCCCGGACAGGCCGGGGATGGCTACACCTTC
CDR3: CASRTYPGQAGDGYTF

J: TRBJ2-3
size: .
V: TRBV11-3
length: 14
D: .
DNA: TGTGCCAGCAGCTTAGGGGCAGCCACAGATACGCAGTATTTT
CDR3: CASSLGAATDTQYF

J: TRBJ2-1
size: .
V: TRBV7-9
length: 16
D: TRBD2
DNA: TGTGCCAGCAGCTCTAGTTTGGGACTAGCACTGAATGAGCAGTTCTTC
CDR3: CASSSSLGLALNEQFF

J: TRBJ1-2
size: .
V: TRBV7-2
length: 13
D: .
DNA: TGTGCCAGCACTGCGTACCGGACAAATGGCTACACCTTC
CDR3: CASTAYRTNGYTF

J: TRBJ1-4
size: .
V: TRBV2
length: 14
D: TRBD1
DNA: TGTGCCAGCAGTCAGGACAGGGGACATGAAAAACTGTTTTTT
CDR3: CASSQDRGHEKLFF

J: TRBJ2-3
size: .
V: TRBV28
length: 14
D: TRBD2
DNA: TGTGCCAGCAGACGAGGGACTAGCAAAGATACGCAGTATTTT
CDR3: CASRRGTSKDTQYF

J: TRBJ2-7
size: .
V: TRBV18
length: 15
D: TRBD2
DNA: TGTGCCAGCTCACCACAGACTAGCGGACTCTACGAGCAGTACTTC
CDR3: CASSPQTSGLYEQYF

J: TRBJ2-7
size: .
V: TRBV5-6
length: 15
D: TRBD2
DNA: TGTGCCAGCAGCTTGGCCCCGGGGGGTAACTACGAGCAGTACTTC
CDR3: CASSLAPGGNYEQYF

J: TRBJ2-7
size: .
V: TRBV29-1
length: 12
D: .
DNA: TGCAGCGTTGACGGAGGGAGTGACGAGCAGTACTTC
CDR3: CSVDGGSDEQYF

J: TRBJ1-2
size: .
V: TRBV10-3
length: 12
D: .
DNA: TGTGCCATCAGTGAGTCCGGTGAAGGCTACACCTTC
CDR3: CAISESGEGYTF

J: TRBJ2-1
size: few
V: TRBV28
length: 15
D: .
DNA: TGTGCCAGCAGTTTGTTGACAGTACCCTACAATGAGCAGTTCTTC
CDR3: CASSLLTVPYNEQFF

J: TRBJ1-2
size: .
V: TRBV7-2
length: 13
D: TRBD1
DNA: TGTGCCAGCAGCCTTGACAGGGACTATGGCTACACCTTC
CDR3: CASSLDRDYGYTF

J: TRBJ2-7
size: .
V: TRBV27
length: 14
D: TRBD1
DNA: TGTGCCAGCGCCACTCTCCGGGACAGTGGCCCCCAGTACTTC
CDR3: CASATLRDSGPQYF

J: TRBJ2-1
size: .
V: TRBV29-1
length: 13
D: TRBD2
DNA: TGCAGCGTTGAACGGACTAGCGCTAATGAGCAGTTCTTC
CDR3: CSVERTSANEQFF

J: TRBJ1-2
size: .
V: TRBV27
length: 14
D: TRBD1
DNA: TGTGCCAGCAGACTCCCGGGACAGGAAAGTGGCTACACCTTC
CDR3: CASRLPGQESGYTF